Listed below are T cell receptor beta chains from one sample, sequenced in a study of blood T cell repertoires in COVID-19. Method: immunoSEQ multiplex PCR; TCRdb's copy keeps in-frame clones and lacks some. Of approximately 360,000 clones in the sample, around 87% are singletons; the top ten hold approximately 1%. What was sequenced was PBMCs or T cells enriched from blood (not recorded which). Receptors were obtained from a woman aged 25-40 years with acute COVID-19. CDR3s include the opening cysteine and the closing phenylalanine or tryptophan. D genes are given only for firm matches. Size tells how often a clone was seen (once, few, many) or the class of an expanded clone, and some rows leave it out.

J gene	D gene	V gene	clone size	CDR3 DNA	CDR3 protein
TRBJ2-3	TRBD2	TRBV9	NA	TGTGCCAGCAGCGTAGAGGGGAGGGGTACAGATACGCAGTATTTT	CASSVEGRGTDTQYF
TRBJ1-2	NA	TRBV7-9	NA	TGTGCCAGCAGCTTGAGCTCCAACAGGGACGTTGGCTACACCTTC	CASSLSSNRDVGYTF
TRBJ2-7	TRBD2	TRBV19	few	TGTGCCAGTAGCGCGGGACTAGCGGCCTCCTACGAGCAGTACTTC	CASSAGLAASYEQYF
TRBJ2-2	TRBD1	TRBV10-1	few	TGCGCCAGCAGTGAACAGGGGTCCGGGGAGCTGTTTTTT	CASSEQGSGELFF
TRBJ2-7	TRBD2	TRBV7-9	NA	TGTGCCAGCAGCTACCCTAGCGGATACGAGCAGTACTTC	CASSYPSGYEQYF
TRBJ1-1	TRBD1	TRBV11-2	NA	TGTGCCAGCAGCTTAGGGGGACAGGTGAACACTGAAGCTTTCTTT	CASSLGGQVNTEAFF
TRBJ1-1	NA	TRBV5-1	NA	TGCGCCAGCAGCTTTAGCGGGAACACTGAAGCTTTCTTT	CASSFSGNTEAFF
TRBJ1-1	NA	TRBV10-3	NA	TGTGCCATCCGTGGACAGAACACTGAAGCTTTCTTT	CAIRGQNTEAFF
TRBJ1-2	NA	TRBV30	NA	TGTGCCTGGAGTGGGAGGCAGGAAAAATATGGCTACACCTTC	CAWSGRQEKYGYTF
TRBJ1-2	TRBD1	TRBV10-1	NA	TGCGCCAGCAGTGAGTTCTCGGACAGGGACTATGGCTACACCTTC	CASSEFSDRDYGYTF
TRBJ1-2	NA	TRBV6-5	few	TGTGCCAGCAGGACAGGCGGGTTGCGTGGCTACACCTTC	CASRTGGLRGYTF
TRBJ1-2	TRBD1	TRBV18	NA	TGTGCCAGCTCAAGGGACAGGAATGGCTACACCTTC	CASSRDRNGYTF
TRBJ2-7	NA	TRBV5-1	NA	TGCGCCAGCAGCTTGAGGCCCAGGGAAGACTACGAGCAGTACTTC	CASSLRPREDYEQYF
TRBJ1-5	NA	TRBV5-5	NA	TGTGCCAGCAGCTCCTATAATCAGCCCCAGCATTTT	CASSSYNQPQHF
TRBJ2-7	NA	TRBV6-5	once	TGTGCCACTCGAAGGGGGTCCTACGAGCAGTACTTC	CATRRGSYEQYF
TRBJ1-2	TRBD1	TRBV15	NA	TGTGCCACCAGCAGGGGACAGGGGGGAGTTTTATATGGCTACACCTTC	CATSRGQGGVLYGYTF
TRBJ1-1	TRBD1	TRBV5-1	once	TGCGCCAGCAGCTTGGCCGACAGGGGGCAGACTGAAGCTTTCTTT	CASSLADRGQTEAFF
TRBJ2-5	TRBD2	TRBV10-1	NA	TGCGCCAGCAGTGCGGCTAGCGGGGCCATTTTCTCCCAAGAGACCCAGTACTTC	CASSAASGAIFSQETQYF
TRBJ2-7	TRBD1	TRBV27	NA	TGTGCCAGCAGTTTCCTCCGGACAGGCTCGGAGCAGTACTTC	CASSFLRTGSEQYF
TRBJ1-1	TRBD1	TRBV30	NA	TGTGCCTGGAGATGGGACAGTTGGAACACTGAAGCTTTCTTT	CAWRWDSWNTEAFF
TRBJ2-3	TRBD1	TRBV27	NA	TGTGCCAGCATTGATCAGGGGGCCGGGGATACGCAGTATTTT	CASIDQGAGDTQYF
TRBJ2-1	TRBD2	TRBV30	NA	TGTGCCTGGACGGGGGGGCTTTACAATGAGCAGTTCTTC	CAWTGGLYNEQFF
TRBJ1-5	TRBD1	TRBV19	NA	TGTGCCAGTAGGGGGGACAGGCTACAGGATCAGCCCCAGCATTTT	CASRGDRLQDQPQHF
TRBJ1-1	NA	TRBV30	NA	TGTGCCTGGAGTGTAAGCCGTTTGGGCAGGAACACTGAAGCTTTCTTT	CAWSVSRLGRNTEAFF
TRBJ2-7	NA	TRBV13	NA	TGTGCCAGCAGCCCAGGAAGGGGCCACGAGCAGTACTTC	CASSPGRGHEQYF
TRBJ2-1	NA	TRBV9	NA	TGTGCCAGCAGTAAATTGGGACTGATCAATGAGCAGTTCTTC	CASSKLGLINEQFF
TRBJ2-3	NA	TRBV5-1	NA	TGCGCCAGCAGCTTGGACATCCCAGATACGCAGTATTTT	CASSLDIPDTQYF
TRBJ2-5	TRBD1	TRBV7-9	NA	TGTGCCAGCAATCGGGACAGGGGCCAAGAGACCCAGTACTTC	CASNRDRGQETQYF
TRBJ2-3	NA	TRBV6-5	NA	TGTGCCAGCAGTTATAACGGAGCCACAGATACGCAGTATTTT	CASSYNGATDTQYF
TRBJ1-3	NA	TRBV6-5	once	TGTGCCAGCAGTTGGTCGAGAGCCTCTGGAAACACCATATATTTT	CASSWSRASGNTIYF
TRBJ1-3	NA	TRBV11-3	few	TGTGCCAGCAGCTTAGGAACATGGTCCGCTTCTGGAAACACCATATATTTT	CASSLGTWSASGNTIYF
TRBJ1-1	NA	TRBV29-1	NA	TGCAGCGTTGTGAGGATTGGGACTGAAGCTTTCTTT	CSVVRIGTEAFF
TRBJ1-5	TRBD1	TRBV5-8	NA	TGTGCCAGCAGCTTGGGGCTCACAGGGGGCTTGGAGCCCCAGCATTTT	CASSLGLTGGLEPQHF
TRBJ2-7	TRBD1	TRBV5-6	NA	TGTGCCAGCATGGATCTGGCGGGACAGGGATCCTACGAGCAGTACTTC	CASMDLAGQGSYEQYF
TRBJ2-1	TRBD2	TRBV7-2	NA	TGTGCCAGCAGCTTAGCGCATCAGCGGGGGGGCCGCGATGAGCAGTTCTTC	CASSLAHQRGGRDEQFF
TRBJ2-2	NA	TRBV28	NA	TGTGCCAGCGTGGGACAACTTTTCGTCGGGGAGCTGTTTTTT	CASVGQLFVGELFF
TRBJ2-2	TRBD1	TRBV5-1	NA	TGCGCCAGCAGCTCGGGACAGCCCTTAGGGGGTCGAACCGGGGAGCTGTTTTTT	CASSSGQPLGGRTGELFF
TRBJ1-6	NA	TRBV7-2	NA	TGTGCCAGCAGCCCGAGCCGGGACAAGAATTCACCCCTCCACTTT	CASSPSRDKNSPLHF
TRBJ2-2	NA	TRBV21-1	NA	TGTGCCAGCAGCAGCACCATAGCGGGGGGAAAAAACACCGGGGAGCTGTTTTTT	CASSSTIAGGKNTGELFF
TRBJ1-2	TRBD1	TRBV29-1	NA	TGCAGCGTTTACAGGGGGCGGAACTATGGCTACACCTTC	CSVYRGRNYGYTF
TRBJ1-5	NA	TRBV6-5	NA	TGTGCCACACTTCGACAGGTCAGCGGTCAGCCCCAGCATTTT	CATLRQVSGQPQHF
TRBJ1-1	TRBD1	TRBV30	NA	TGTGCCTTTTCCCGACAGGGGGGCACTGAAGCTTTCTTT	CAFSRQGGTEAFF
TRBJ1-1	NA	TRBV5-1	NA	TGCGCCAGCAGCTTGGGCCCAAGACAGGTTAACACTGAAGCTTTCTTT	CASSLGPRQVNTEAFF
TRBJ1-2	NA	TRBV12-3/TRBV12-4	NA	TGTGCCAGCAGTCGACGGGGTGGCTACACCTTC	CASSRRGGYTF
TRBJ2-1	NA	TRBV7-9	NA	TGTGCCAGCAGCTTACTAGCAGGAATTTCCTACAATGAGCAGTTCTTC	CASSLLAGISYNEQFF
TRBJ2-5	TRBD2	TRBV24-1	NA	TGTGCCACCAGTGATTCAGGGGGAGCGGGGGGGATCTGGGAGACCCAGTACTTC	CATSDSGGAGGIWETQYF
TRBJ2-7	NA	TRBV18	NA	TGTGCCAGCTCCCCGGACATTGGCCGGGAGACCTACGAGCAGTACTTC	CASSPDIGRETYEQYF
TRBJ2-1	TRBD2	TRBV5-1	NA	TGCGCCAGCAGCTTGGTGACTAGCGGGGGGACTTACAATGAGCAGTTCTTC	CASSLVTSGGTYNEQFF
TRBJ1-1	NA	TRBV10-3	NA	TGTGCCATCAGTGTGGTCCGGGATCCGGAGACTGAAGCTTTCTTT	CAISVVRDPETEAFF
TRBJ2-7	TRBD2	TRBV11-2	NA	TGTGCCAGCAGCGCTCGACTAGCGGGGGCGTCCGAGCAGTACTTC	CASSARLAGASEQYF
TRBJ1-6	TRBD1	TRBV27	NA	TGTGCCAGCAGTTCCATCCGGACAGGCGGGGATTCACCCCTCCACTTT	CASSSIRTGGDSPLHF
TRBJ1-3	NA	TRBV19	NA	TGTGCCAGTAGTAGCCATGCGGGCTCTGGAAACACCATATATTTT	CASSSHAGSGNTIYF
TRBJ2-1	TRBD2	TRBV9	NA	TGTGCCAGCAGCGGGGGTCGGACTAGCGGCTACAATGAGCAGTTCTTC	CASSGGRTSGYNEQFF
TRBJ2-7	TRBD2	TRBV7-2	few	TGTGCCAGCAGCTTCCGGGGGGAAGAGCAGTACTTC	CASSFRGEEQYF
TRBJ1-1	NA	TRBV20-1	NA	TGCAGTGCCGGGAAGAACACTGAAGCTTTCTTT	CSAGKNTEAFF
TRBJ2-7	NA	TRBV5-1	NA	TGCGCCAGCAGCTTGGAACGGTTCATCTCCTACGAGCAGTACTTC	CASSLERFISYEQYF
TRBJ1-2	NA	TRBV5-1	NA	TGCGCCAGCAGCTACCACAGGTCAGCTAACTATGGCTACACCTTC	CASSYHRSANYGYTF
TRBJ2-7	NA	TRBV7-2	NA	TGTGCCAGCACTCCGGGAGTAGAGCCGGGCCCTCAAGAGCAGTACTTC	CASTPGVEPGPQEQYF